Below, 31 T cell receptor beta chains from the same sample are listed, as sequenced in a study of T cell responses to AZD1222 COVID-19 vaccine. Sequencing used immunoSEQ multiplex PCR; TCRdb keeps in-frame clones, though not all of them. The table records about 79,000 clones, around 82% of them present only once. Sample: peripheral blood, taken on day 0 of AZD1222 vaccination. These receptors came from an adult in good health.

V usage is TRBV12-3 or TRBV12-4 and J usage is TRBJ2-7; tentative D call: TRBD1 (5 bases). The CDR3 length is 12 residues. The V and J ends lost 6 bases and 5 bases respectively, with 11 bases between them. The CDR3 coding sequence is TGTGCCAGCAGGGGGCGGAACAACGAGCAGTACTTC. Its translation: CASRGRNNEQYF.

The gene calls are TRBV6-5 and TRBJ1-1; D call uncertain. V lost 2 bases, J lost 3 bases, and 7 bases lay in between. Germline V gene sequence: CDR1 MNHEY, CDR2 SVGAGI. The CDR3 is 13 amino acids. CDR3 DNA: TGTGCCAGCAGTTACGCCGTTTACACTGAAGCTTTCTTT. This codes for CASSYAVYTEAFF.

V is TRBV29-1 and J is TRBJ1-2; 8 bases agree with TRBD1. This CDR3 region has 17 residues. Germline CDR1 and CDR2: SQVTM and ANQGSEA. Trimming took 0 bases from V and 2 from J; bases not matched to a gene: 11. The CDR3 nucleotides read TGCAGCGTTGAAGACGGGACAGGCAATAGCTTAAACTATGGCTACACCTTC. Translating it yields CSVEDGTGNSLNYGYTF.

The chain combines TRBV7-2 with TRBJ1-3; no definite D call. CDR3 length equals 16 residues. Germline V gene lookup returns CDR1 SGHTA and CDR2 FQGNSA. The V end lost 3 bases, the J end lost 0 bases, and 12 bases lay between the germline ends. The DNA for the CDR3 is TGTGCCAGCAGCTTGGTCGCTTTTAGCTCTGGAAACACCATATATTTT. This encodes CASSLVAFSSGNTIYF.

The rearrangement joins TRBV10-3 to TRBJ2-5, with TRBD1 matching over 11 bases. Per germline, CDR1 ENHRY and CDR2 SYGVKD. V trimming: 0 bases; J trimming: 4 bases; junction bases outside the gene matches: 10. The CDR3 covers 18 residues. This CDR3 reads CAISESGQGASTRETQYF. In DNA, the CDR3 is TGTGCCATCAGTGAGTCAGGACAGGGGGCGAGTACAAGAGAGACCCAGTACTTC.

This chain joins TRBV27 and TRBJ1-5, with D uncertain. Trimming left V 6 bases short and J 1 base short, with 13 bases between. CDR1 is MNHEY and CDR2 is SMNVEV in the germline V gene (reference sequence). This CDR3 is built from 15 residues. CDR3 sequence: CASSPRQLSNQPQHF. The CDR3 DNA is TGTGCCAGCAGCCCCCGCCAGTTGAGCAATCAGCCCCAGCATTTT.

This CDR3 is CASSTRIGEKLFF. CDR3 nucleotide sequence: TGTGCCAGCAGCACTAGGATTGGAGAAAAACTGTTTTTT. The gene calls are TRBV7-9 and TRBJ1-4, with no clear D. This CDR3 spans 13 amino acids. Deletions cut 5 bases from V and 8 bases from J, with 12 bases between. Per germline, CDR1 SEHNR and CDR2 FQNEAQ (reference sequence).

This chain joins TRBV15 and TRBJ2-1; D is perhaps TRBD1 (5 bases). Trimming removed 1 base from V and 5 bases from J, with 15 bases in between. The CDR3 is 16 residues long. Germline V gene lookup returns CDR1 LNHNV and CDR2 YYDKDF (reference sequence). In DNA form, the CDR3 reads TGTGCCACCAGCAGAGTTACAGGATTAAGGGACAATGAGCAGTTCTTC. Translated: CATSRVTGLRDNEQFF.

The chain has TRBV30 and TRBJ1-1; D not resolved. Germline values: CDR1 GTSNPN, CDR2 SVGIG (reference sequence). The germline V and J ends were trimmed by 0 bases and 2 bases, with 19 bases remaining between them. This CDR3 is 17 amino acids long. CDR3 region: CAWSVALHPGINTEAFF. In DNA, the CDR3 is TGTGCCTGGAGTGTAGCCCTTCACCCAGGAATTAACACTGAAGCTTTCTTT.

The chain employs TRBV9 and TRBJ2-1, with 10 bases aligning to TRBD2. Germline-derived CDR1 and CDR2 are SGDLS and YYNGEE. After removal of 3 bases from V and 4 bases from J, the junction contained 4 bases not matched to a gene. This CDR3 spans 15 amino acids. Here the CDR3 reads CASSARTSGYNEQFF. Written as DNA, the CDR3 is TGTGCCAGCAGCGCCCGGACTAGCGGATACAATGAGCAGTTCTTC.

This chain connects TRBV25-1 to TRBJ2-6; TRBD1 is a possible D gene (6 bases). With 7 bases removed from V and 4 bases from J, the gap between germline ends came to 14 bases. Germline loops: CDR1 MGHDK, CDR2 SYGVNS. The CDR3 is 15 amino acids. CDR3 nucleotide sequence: TGTGCCAGCATAGGGGGTGTAGACGGGGCCAACGTCCTGACTTTC. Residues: CASIGGVDGANVLTF. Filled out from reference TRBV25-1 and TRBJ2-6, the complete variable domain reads EADIYQTPRYLVIGTGKKITLECSQTMGHDKMYWYQQDPGMELHLIHYSYGVNSTEKGDLSSESTVSRIRTEHFPLTLESARPSHTSQYLCASIGGVDGANVLTFGAGSRLTVL.

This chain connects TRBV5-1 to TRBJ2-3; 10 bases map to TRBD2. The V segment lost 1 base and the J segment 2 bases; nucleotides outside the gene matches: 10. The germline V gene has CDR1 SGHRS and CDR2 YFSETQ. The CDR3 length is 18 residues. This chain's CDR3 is CASSLNPLAGGPTDTQYF. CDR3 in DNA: TGCGCCAGCAGCTTGAATCCCTTAGCGGGGGGCCCCACAGATACGCAGTATTTT.

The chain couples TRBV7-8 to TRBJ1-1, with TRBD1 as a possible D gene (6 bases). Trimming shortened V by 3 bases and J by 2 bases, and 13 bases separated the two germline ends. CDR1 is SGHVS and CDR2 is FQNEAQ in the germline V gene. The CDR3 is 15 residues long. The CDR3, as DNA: TGTGCCAGCAGCTTTTCTGGACAGTCTAACACTGAAGCTTTCTTT. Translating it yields CASSFSGQSNTEAFF.

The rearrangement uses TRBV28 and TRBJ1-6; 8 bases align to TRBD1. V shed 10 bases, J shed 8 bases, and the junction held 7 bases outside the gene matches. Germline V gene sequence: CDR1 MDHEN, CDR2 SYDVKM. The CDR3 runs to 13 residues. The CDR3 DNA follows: TGTGCCACAGGACAGGGAATTGATTCACCCCTCCACTTT. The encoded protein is CATGQGIDSPLHF.

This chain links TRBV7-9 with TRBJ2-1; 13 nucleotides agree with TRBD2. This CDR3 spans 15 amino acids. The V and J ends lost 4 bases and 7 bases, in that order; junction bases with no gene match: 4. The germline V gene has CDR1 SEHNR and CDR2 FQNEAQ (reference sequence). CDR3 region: CASSYTSGGANEQFF. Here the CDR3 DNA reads TGTGCCAGCAGCTATACTAGCGGGGGGGCGAATGAGCAGTTCTTC.

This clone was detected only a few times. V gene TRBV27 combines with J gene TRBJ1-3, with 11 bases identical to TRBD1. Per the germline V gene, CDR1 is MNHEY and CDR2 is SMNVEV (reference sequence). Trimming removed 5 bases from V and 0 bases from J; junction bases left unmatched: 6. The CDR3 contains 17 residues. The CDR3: CASSRGGQGVSGNTIYF. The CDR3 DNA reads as TGTGCCAGCAGTCGCGGGGGACAGGGGGTCTCTGGAAACACCATATATTTT.

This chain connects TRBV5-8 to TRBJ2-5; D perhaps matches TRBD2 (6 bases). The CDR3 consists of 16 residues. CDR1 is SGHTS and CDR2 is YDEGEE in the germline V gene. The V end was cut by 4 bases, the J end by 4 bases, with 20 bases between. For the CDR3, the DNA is TGTGCCAGCAGCGATGGGGGGACTGGTCTCGGAGAGACCCAGTACTTC. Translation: CASSDGGTGLGETQYF.

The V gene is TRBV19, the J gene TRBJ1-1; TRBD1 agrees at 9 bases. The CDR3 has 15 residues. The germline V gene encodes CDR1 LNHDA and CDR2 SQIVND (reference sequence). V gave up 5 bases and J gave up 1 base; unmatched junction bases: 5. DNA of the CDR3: TGTGCCAGTAGTGCTTCGGACAGGGGGAACACTGAAGCTTTCTTT. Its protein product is CASSASDRGNTEAFF.

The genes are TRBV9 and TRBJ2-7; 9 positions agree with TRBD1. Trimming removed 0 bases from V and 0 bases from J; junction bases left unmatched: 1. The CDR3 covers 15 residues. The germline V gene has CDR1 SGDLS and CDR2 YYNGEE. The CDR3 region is CASSVAQGASYEQYF. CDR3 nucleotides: TGTGCCAGCAGCGTAGCACAGGGGGCCTCCTACGAGCAGTACTTC.

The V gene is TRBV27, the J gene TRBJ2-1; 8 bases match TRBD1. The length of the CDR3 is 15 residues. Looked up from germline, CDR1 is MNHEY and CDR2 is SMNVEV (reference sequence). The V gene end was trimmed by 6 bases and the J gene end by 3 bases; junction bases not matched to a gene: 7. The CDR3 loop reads CASSHGQGGYNEQFF. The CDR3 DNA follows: TGTGCCAGCAGCCACGGACAGGGAGGCTACAATGAGCAGTTCTTC.

The CDR3 reads CASSQTGQGGTEAFF. The CDR3 coding sequence is TGTGCCAGCAGTCAGACCGGACAGGGCGGCACTGAAGCTTTCTTT. This chain connects TRBV11-3 to TRBJ1-1, with 8 bases lining up with TRBD1. V gave up 6 bases and J gave up 4 bases; unmatched junction bases: 10. This CDR3 spans 15 amino acids. From germline, CDR1 is SGHNT and CDR2 YENEEA.

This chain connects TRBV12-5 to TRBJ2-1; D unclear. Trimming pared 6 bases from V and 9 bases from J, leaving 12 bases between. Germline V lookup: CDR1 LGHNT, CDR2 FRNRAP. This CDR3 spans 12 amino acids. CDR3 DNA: TGTGCTAGTGGCCCCCGAGTGGGTGAGCAGTTCTTC. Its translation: CASGPRVGEQFF.

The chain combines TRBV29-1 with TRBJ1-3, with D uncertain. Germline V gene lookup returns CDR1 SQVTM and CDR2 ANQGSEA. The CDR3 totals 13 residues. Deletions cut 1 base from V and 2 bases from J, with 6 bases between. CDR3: CSVEGATGNTIYF. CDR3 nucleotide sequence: TGCAGCGTTGAAGGGGCCACTGGAAACACCATATATTTT.

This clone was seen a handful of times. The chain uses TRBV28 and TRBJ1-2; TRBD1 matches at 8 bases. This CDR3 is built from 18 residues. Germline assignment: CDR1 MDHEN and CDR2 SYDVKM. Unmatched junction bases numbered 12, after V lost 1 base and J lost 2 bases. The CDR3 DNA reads TGTGCCAGCAGTTTATTGGCCCCCCTCAGGACAGGGAACTATGGCTACACCTTC. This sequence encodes CASSLLAPLRTGNYGYTF.

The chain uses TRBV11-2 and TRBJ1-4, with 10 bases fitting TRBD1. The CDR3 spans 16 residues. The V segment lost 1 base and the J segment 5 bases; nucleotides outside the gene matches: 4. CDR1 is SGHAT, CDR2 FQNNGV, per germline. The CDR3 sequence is CASSLGQGASNEKLFF. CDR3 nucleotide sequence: TGTGCCAGCAGCTTAGGACAGGGGGCTTCAAATGAAAAACTGTTTTTT.

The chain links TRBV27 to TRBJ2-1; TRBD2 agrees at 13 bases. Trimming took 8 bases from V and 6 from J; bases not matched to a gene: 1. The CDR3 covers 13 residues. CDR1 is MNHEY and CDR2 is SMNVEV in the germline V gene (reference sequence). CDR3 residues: CASRLAGGNEQFF. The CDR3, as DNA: TGTGCCAGCCGACTAGCGGGAGGCAATGAGCAGTTCTTC.

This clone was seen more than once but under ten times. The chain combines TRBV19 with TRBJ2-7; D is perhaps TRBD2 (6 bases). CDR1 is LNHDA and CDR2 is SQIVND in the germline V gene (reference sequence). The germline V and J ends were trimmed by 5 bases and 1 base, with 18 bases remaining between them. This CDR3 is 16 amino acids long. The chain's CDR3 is CASSPDGGTRSYEQYF. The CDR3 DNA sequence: TGTGCCAGTAGTCCCGATGGGGGGACCCGGTCCTACGAGCAGTACTTC.

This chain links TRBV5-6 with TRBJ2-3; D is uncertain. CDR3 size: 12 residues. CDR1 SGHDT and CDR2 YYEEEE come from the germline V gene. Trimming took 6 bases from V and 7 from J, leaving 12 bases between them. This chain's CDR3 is CASTKPGYTQYF. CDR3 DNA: TGTGCCAGCACCAAACCGGGTTATACGCAGTATTTT.

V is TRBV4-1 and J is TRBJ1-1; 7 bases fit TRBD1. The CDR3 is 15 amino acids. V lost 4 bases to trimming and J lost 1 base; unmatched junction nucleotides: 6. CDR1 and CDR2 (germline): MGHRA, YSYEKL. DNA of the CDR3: TGCGCCAGCAGCCGAGTGGGACAGAAGAACACTGAAGCTTTCTTT. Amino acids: CASSRVGQKNTEAFF.

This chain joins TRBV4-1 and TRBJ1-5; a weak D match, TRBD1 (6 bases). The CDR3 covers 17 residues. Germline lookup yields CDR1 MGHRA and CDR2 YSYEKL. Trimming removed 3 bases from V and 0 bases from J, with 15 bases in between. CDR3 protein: CASSHFRGTYSNQPQHF. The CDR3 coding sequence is TGCGCCAGCAGCCATTTTCGGGGGACATATAGCAATCAGCCCCAGCATTTT.

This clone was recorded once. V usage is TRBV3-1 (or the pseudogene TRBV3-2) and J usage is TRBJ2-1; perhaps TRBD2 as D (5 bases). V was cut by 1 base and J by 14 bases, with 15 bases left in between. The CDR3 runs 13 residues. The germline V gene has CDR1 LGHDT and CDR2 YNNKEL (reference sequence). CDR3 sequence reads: CASSQGPAGVEFF. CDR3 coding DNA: TGTGCCAGCAGCCAAGGGCCGGCGGGCGTAGAGTTCTTC.